The rows below give T cell receptor beta chains drawn from one sample of a study of CD8+ T cells in alopecia areata. The table came from immunoSEQ multiplex PCR; TCRdb's copy has only in-frame clones and leaves some out. The table lists 90,000 to 120,000 clones, 65% to 85% of them singletons, with over 20% in the top ten. The sample here was CD8+ T cells sorted from blood, taken at week 24, from a patient treated with tofacitinib. The receptors come from a human donor with alopecia areata. Each CDR3 is given with its conserved first and last residue. Fields, in order: D gene, J gene, clone size, V gene, CDR3 protein, CDR3 DNA. D genes are given only for firm matches. Where a row states a size, it is once, few, many or the class of an expanded clone; other rows omit it.

- TRBJ2-7 - TRBV11-2 CASSLAPTYEQYF TGTGCCAGCAGCTTAGCGCCAACCTACGAGCAGTACTTC
- TRBJ2-7 - TRBV5-1 CASSFLYEQYF TGCGCCAGCAGCTTCCTCTACGAGCAGTACTTC
- TRBJ2-7 - TRBV9 CASSVRPGLSGGEQYF TGTGCCAGCAGCGTTCGACCTGGGTTGTCGGGCGGCGAGCAGTACTTC
TRBD1 TRBJ2-1 - TRBV4-1 CASSHGTVDNEQFF TGCGCCAGCAGCCACGGGACAGTTGACAATGAGCAGTTCTTC
TRBD1 TRBJ2-3 - TRBV6-4 CASSEGTGGTDTQYF TGTGCCAGCAGTGAAGGGACAGGGGGCACAGATACGCAGTATTTT
TRBD2 TRBJ2-1 - TRBV4-3 CASSQDGTGGIFF TGCGCCAGCAGCCAAGATGGAACGGGGGGAATATTCTTC
- TRBJ2-1 - TRBV7-9 CASSRGRGQMPYNEQFF TGTGCCAGCAGCAGGGGGAGGGGCCAAATGCCCTACAATGAGCAGTTCTTC
TRBD2 TRBJ2-7 - TRBV7-9 CASSLDTSGESYEQYF TGTGCCAGCAGCTTAGATACTAGCGGGGAGTCCTACGAGCAGTACTTC
- TRBJ2-7 once TRBV7-2 CASSFTGPSYEQYF TGTGCCAGCAGCTTCACGGGACCAAGCTACGAGCAGTACTTC
TRBD1 TRBJ1-1 once TRBV27 CASSSRSDRGLPNTEAFF TGTGCCAGCAGTTCCCGGTCGGACAGGGGGCTCCCGAACACTGAAGCTTTCTTT
- TRBJ2-7 - TRBV14 CASSQVGWRATNEQYF TGTGCCAGCAGCCAAGTGGGTTGGAGAGCAACCAACGAGCAGTACTTC
- TRBJ1-2 few TRBV7-2 CASSLGEGEDGYTF TGTGCCAGCAGCTTAGGGGAGGGAGAGGATGGCTACACCTTC
- TRBJ2-6 - TRBV7-9 CASSLVRAGANVLTF TGTGCCAGCAGCTTAGTTCGAGCTGGGGCCAACGTCCTGACTTTC
- TRBJ2-1 - TRBV4-2 CASRSVYNEQFF TGTGCCAGCAGGTCAGTTTACAATGAGCAGTTCTTC